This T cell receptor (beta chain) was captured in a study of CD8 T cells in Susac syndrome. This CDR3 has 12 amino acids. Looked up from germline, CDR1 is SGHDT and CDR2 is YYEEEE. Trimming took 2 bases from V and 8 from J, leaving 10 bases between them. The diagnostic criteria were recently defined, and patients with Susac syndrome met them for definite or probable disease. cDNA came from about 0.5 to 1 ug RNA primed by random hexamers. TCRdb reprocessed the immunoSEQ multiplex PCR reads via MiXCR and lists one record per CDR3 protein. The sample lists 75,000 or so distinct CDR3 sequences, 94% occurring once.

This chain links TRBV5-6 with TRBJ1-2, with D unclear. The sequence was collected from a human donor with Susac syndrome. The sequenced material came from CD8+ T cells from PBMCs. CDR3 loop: CASSLALHGYTF. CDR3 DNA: TGTGCCAGCAGCTTAGCTCTTCACGGCTACACCTTC.